A selection of T cell receptor beta chains follows, all from one sample in a study of CD8 T cells in ankylosing spondylitis. TCRdb reanalysed the 5' RACE reads using MiXCR and keeps one entry per CDR3 protein. The sample records approximately 220,000 distinct CDR3 sequences, approximately 20% being singletons. The sample comprised blood, either unsorted or a sorted T cell fraction (not recorded which). The receptors here all came from a male donor with ankylosing spondylitis. CDR3s include the opening cysteine and the closing phenylalanine or tryptophan. D genes are given only for firm matches. For some rows the clone size is stated as once, few or many, or as a class when expanded; others skip it.

>many|TRBD2|TRBJ2-1|TRBV29-1
CSVESRGSSYNEQFF
TGCAGCGTTGAATCCCGCGGGAGCTCCTACAATGAGCAGTTCTTC
>.|.|TRBJ1-2|TRBV29-1
CSVDSSDSLYGYTF
TGCAGCGTTGATTCTTCAGATTCTCTATATGGCTACACCTTC
>few|.|TRBJ2-2|TRBV6-1
CASSPYVANTGELFF
TGTGCCAGCAGCCCCTACGTCGCGAACACCGGGGAGCTGTTTTTT
>few|TRBD1|TRBJ2-1|TRBV20-1
CSASTGTGVENEQFF
TGCAGTGCTAGTACAGGGACAGGGGTCGAAAATGAGCAGTTCTTC
>few|TRBD2|TRBJ2-7|TRBV5-1
CASSPFGLAGGNYEQYF
TGCGCCAGCAGCCCATTCGGACTAGCGGGGGGAAACTACGAGCAGTACTTC
>.|.|TRBJ2-7|TRBV4-3
CASSQDRDETYEQYF
TGCGCCAGCAGCCAAGACCGGGACGAGACCTACGAGCAGTACTTC
>few|.|TRBJ2-3|TRBV12-3/TRBV12-4
CASSLRQYTDTQYF
TGTGCCAGCAGTTTGCGACAGTACACAGATACGCAGTATTTT
>.|TRBD2|TRBJ2-3|TRBV20-1
CSAAGTSGHSTDTQYF
TGCAGTGCTGCCGGGACTAGCGGACATAGCACAGATACGCAGTATTTT
>few|TRBD1|TRBJ2-7|TRBV5-6
CASSQGQGSEQYF
TGTGCCAGCAGCCAAGGACAGGGAAGCGAGCAGTACTTC
>few|TRBD1|TRBJ2-7|TRBV20-1
CSASDRVKSYEQYF
TGCAGTGCTTCGGACAGGGTTAAATCGTACGAGCAGTACTTC
>.|.|TRBJ2-3|TRBV28
CASSLSRGIVMTDTQYF
TGTGCCAGCAGTTTATCGCGCGGAATTGTTATGACAGATACGCAGTATTTT
>few|TRBD2|TRBJ2-2|TRBV6-6
CASRGGPGELFF
TGTGCCAGCAGGGGAGGGCCCGGGGAGCTGTTTTTT
>many|TRBD2|TRBJ2-7|TRBV2
CASSLTSGRAYEQYF
TGTGCCAGCAGTTTGACTAGCGGGAGGGCCTACGAGCAGTACTTC
>.|.|TRBJ1-1|TRBV10-3
CAISDRENTEAFF
TGTGCCATCAGTGATAGGGAGAACACTGAAGCTTTCTTT
>.|.|TRBJ2-3|TRBV5-6
CASSLGVADLSTDTQYF
TGTGCCAGCAGCTTGGGAGTCGCGGACCTTAGCACAGATACGCAGTATTTT
>many|.|TRBJ2-7|TRBV4-1
CASSHPGGGYYEQYF
TGCGCCAGCAGCCACCCGGGAGGGGGCTATTACGAGCAGTACTTC